The 17 T cell receptor beta chains in this list originate from one sample, sequenced in a study of cytomegalovirus exposure and HLA in healthy donors (dated by TCRdb to the late 2010s). The method was the immunoSEQ multiplex PCR assay. TCRdb took this table from immuneACCESS and kept in-frame rearrangements with V and J called. Such tables lack part of the clones; where checked against another copy, unresolved V genes explain under half of the gap, and the rest is unexplained. For this sample the table gives roughly 120,000 clones, of which about 91% were detected only once. More than 1.5% of the sample is taken by the ten largest. The sequenced material came from PBMCs. These receptor sequences come from a man between 18 and 35 years old in good health and CMV-seronegative.

The V gene is TRBV19, the J gene TRBJ2-2; TRBD1 matches 11 bases. There are 16 residues in the CDR3. Germline CDR1 and CDR2: LNHDA and SQIVND (reference sequence). V lost 3 bases and J lost 4; bases outside the gene matches: 4. The CDR3 sequence: CASSMVGTGGTGELFF. CDR3 DNA sequence: TGTGCCAGTAGTATGGTCGGGACAGGGGGCACCGGGGAGCTGTTTTTT.

The chain is built from TRBV9 and TRBJ2-3; D unresolved. This CDR3 is built from 13 residues. V was clipped by 0 bases and J by 4 bases, with 6 bases between them. Germline values: CDR1 SGDLS, CDR2 YYNGEE. The CDR3 here is CASSVARPDTQYF. CDR3 bases: TGTGCCAGCAGCGTAGCTAGACCAGATACGCAGTATTTT.

The chain has TRBV19 and TRBJ2-1; 7 bases are a match to TRBD2. This CDR3 comprises 16 residues. The trim removed 8 bases at V and 3 bases at J, leaving 13 bases unmatched. From germline, CDR1 is LNHDA and CDR2 SQIVND (reference sequence). In DNA form, the CDR3 reads TGTGCCAGTCAGGGATTAGCGGGTTTTAACTACAATGAGCAGTTCTTC. This encodes CASQGLAGFNYNEQFF.

In its sample, this clone was seen a few times. V gene TRBV7-6 combines with J gene TRBJ2-7, with TRBD1 matching 7 bases. The CDR3 runs 14 residues. The germline V gene encodes CDR1 SGHVS and CDR2 FNYEAQ. V lost 1 base and J lost 5; bases outside the gene matches: 5. In nucleotides, the CDR3 is TGTGCCAGCAGCTTAGGTGTAGGGGGCAACGAGCAGTACTTC. Its translation is CASSLGVGGNEQYF.

The CDR3 protein is CASSMVMAKNIQYF. The CDR3 DNA is TGTGCCAGCAGCATGGTCATGGCCAAAAACATTCAGTACTTC. This chain connects TRBV5-6 to TRBJ2-4, with D hard to call. Germline V gene sequence: CDR1 SGHDT, CDR2 YYEEEE. The V end lost 4 bases, the J end lost 1 base, and 9 bases lay between the germline ends. This CDR3 region has 14 residues.

This CDR3 is CASSRQGPGTNEKLFF. Here the CDR3 DNA reads TGTGCCAGCAGCCGACAGGGGCCGGGAACTAATGAAAAACTGTTTTTT. The chain carries TRBV7-9 and TRBJ1-4; 8 bases are shared with TRBD1. V shed 5 bases and J 1 base; nucleotides not matched to a gene: 6. The CDR3 loop spans 16 amino acids. Germline CDR1 SEHNR, CDR2 FQNEAQ (reference sequence).

The rearrangement joins TRBV27 to TRBJ1-4, with a tentative D call TRBD1 (6 bases). CDR3 length: 15 residues. The germline gives CDR1 MNHEY, CDR2 SMNVEV (reference sequence). Trimming took off 2 bases at V and 7 bases at J, with 14 bases between the two ends. The CDR3 DNA reads TGTGCCAGCAGTTTAAGGGGGACGGGGCGTGAAAAACTGTTTTTT. Translated, it gives CASSLRGTGREKLFF.

This clone was detected once. This chain uses TRBV19 with TRBJ1-2; the match to TRBD1 covers 11 bases. Germline values: CDR1 LNHDA, CDR2 SQIVND (reference sequence). J was trimmed by 8 bases and V by 7 bases; bases with no gene match: 6. The CDR3 is 13 amino acids. CDR3 protein: CASIGQGAWGYTF. CDR3 DNA: TGTGCCAGTATCGGACAGGGGGCGTGGGGCTACACCTTC. Drawing the rest from reference TRBV19 and TRBJ1-2, the complete variable domain is DGGITQSPKYLFRKEGQNVTLSCEQNLNHDAMYWYRQDPGQGLRLIYYSQIVNDFQKGDIAEGYSVSREKKESFPLTVTSAQKNPTAFYLCASIGQGAWGYTFGSGTRLTVV.

The chain carries TRBV11-3 and TRBJ1-2; 7 nucleotides line up with TRBD1. Per germline, CDR1 SGHNT and CDR2 YENEEA. CDR3 length: 15 amino acids. V shed 2 bases, J shed 4 bases, and the junction held 7 bases outside the gene matches. CDR3 residues: CASSLLSTGVYGYTF. Written as DNA, the CDR3 is TGTGCCAGCAGCTTATTGTCTACAGGGGTCTATGGCTACACCTTC.

V and J are TRBV6-5 and TRBJ2-2; possible D gene TRBD1, 5 bases. The CDR3 contains 15 residues. The V end lost 6 bases, the J end lost 4 bases, and 15 bases lay between the germline ends. Germline V gene lookup returns CDR1 MNHEY and CDR2 SVGAGI. CDR3 in amino acids: CASSPIDSSTGELFF. DNA for the CDR3: TGTGCCAGCAGCCCTATTGACAGTTCCACCGGGGAGCTGTTTTTT.

V is TRBV4-1 and J is TRBJ2-5, with 9 nucleotides matching TRBD1. Germline V gene sequence: CDR1 MGHRA, CDR2 YSYEKL. The V and J ends lost 6 bases and 2 bases, in that order; junction bases with no gene match: 7. The CDR3 consists of 15 residues. DNA for the CDR3: TGCGCCAGCAGAAAGGGACAGGGTGGACAAGAGACCCAGTACTTC. Translated: CASRKGQGGQETQYF.

The chain uses TRBV6-1 and TRBJ2-1, with 11 positions matching TRBD2. Germline values: CDR1 MNHNS, CDR2 SASEGT. The CDR3 is 19 amino acids. Trimming at V came to 1 base and at J to 3 bases, leaving 11 bases not matched to a gene. The CDR3 DNA is TGTGCCAGCAGTGAAGTCCTAGCGGGGGGCGCACACCTCTACAATGAGCAGTTCTTC. Its translation is CASSEVLAGGAHLYNEQFF.

This sequence joins TRBV18 and TRBJ2-1; maybe TRBD2 (5 bases). Trimming took off 1 base at V and 0 bases at J, with 13 bases between the two ends. The CDR3 is 17 residues long. Germline-derived CDR1 and CDR2 are KGHSH and LQKENI. CDR3 loop: CASSPQVRGSSYNEQFF. CDR3 nucleotides: TGTGCCAGCTCACCACAAGTACGGGGTAGCTCCTACAATGAGCAGTTCTTC.

The chain uses TRBV9 and TRBJ2-3, with D possibly being TRBD1 (5 bases). Germline CDR1 reads SGDLS; CDR2 reads YYNGEE. This CDR3 has 15 amino acids. V shed 0 bases and J shed 1 base, with 9 bases lying between them. In DNA, the CDR3 is TGTGCCAGCAGCGTAGGGGGCGCGCGCACAGATACGCAGTATTTT. This codes for CASSVGGARTDTQYF.

The chain uses TRBV7-2 and TRBJ1-2; D gene uncertain. Deletions cut 6 bases from V and 4 bases from J, with 15 bases between. Per germline, CDR1 SGHTA and CDR2 FQGNSA. This CDR3 has 14 amino acids. The CDR3 region has the DNA TGTGCCAGCAGTCCCAATTTCGACACCTATGGCTACACCTTC. It translates to CASSPNFDTYGYTF.

The chain couples TRBV19 to TRBJ1-2, with TRBD1 identical over 7 bases. This CDR3 is 15 amino acids long. CDR1 and CDR2 from the germline V gene are LNHDA and SQIVND (reference sequence). V shed 7 bases and J 5 bases; nucleotides not matched to a gene: 13. The CDR3 DNA is TGTGCCAGTACTGATACGATACAGGGGTATTATGGCTACACCTTC. Protein: CASTDTIQGYYGYTF.

The V gene is TRBV6-1, the J gene TRBJ2-2; the match to TRBD1 covers 10 bases. Per the germline V gene, CDR1 is MNHNS and CDR2 is SASEGT. The CDR3 is 15 amino acids. V was pared by 5 bases and J by 3 bases, with 3 bases of the junction left unmatched. In DNA, the CDR3 is TGTGCCAGCAGTTTGGGGACAGGGGACACCGGGGAGCTGTTTTTT. Translated, it gives CASSLGTGDTGELFF.